This T cell receptor (beta chain) was observed in a study of response to subunit inactivated influenza vaccine. TCRdb recomputed calls from the RT-PCR reads with MiXCR, one row per CDR3 protein. The sample has 550,000 to 600,000 distinct CDR3 sequences, about 12% seen once. This CDR3 has 13 residues. The V end lost 6 bases, the J end lost 5 bases, and 11 bases lay between the germline ends. This clonotype was seen at least ten times. This TCR was sampled from a man aged 50 to 59 who received an inactivated influenza vaccine. The sample here was PBMCs from blood, taken on the day of vaccination. This rearrangement joins TRBV12-3 or TRBV12-4 to TRBJ2-1; no clear D. The CDR3 DNA is TGTGCCAGCAGCCTCCCGCCTAACAATGAGCAGTTCTTC. Residues: CASSLPPNNEQFF.